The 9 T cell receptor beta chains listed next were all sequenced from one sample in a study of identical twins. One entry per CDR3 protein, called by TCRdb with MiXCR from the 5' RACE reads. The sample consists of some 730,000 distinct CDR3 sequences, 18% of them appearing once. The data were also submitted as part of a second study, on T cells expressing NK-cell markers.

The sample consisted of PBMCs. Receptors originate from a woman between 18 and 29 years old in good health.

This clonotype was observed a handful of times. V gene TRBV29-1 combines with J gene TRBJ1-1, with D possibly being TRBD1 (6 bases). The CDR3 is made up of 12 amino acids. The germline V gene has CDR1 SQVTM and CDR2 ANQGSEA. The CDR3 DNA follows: TGCAGGGGGGACATTTCGAACACTGAAGCTTTCTTT. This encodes CRGDISNTEAFF.

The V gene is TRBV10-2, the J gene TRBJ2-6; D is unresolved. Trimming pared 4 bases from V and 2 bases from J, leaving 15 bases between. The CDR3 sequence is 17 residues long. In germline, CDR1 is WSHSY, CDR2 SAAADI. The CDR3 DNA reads TGCGCCAGCAGTGGGAACAGAGCCTTAACTGGGGCCAACGTCCTGACTTTC. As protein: CASSGNRALTGANVLTF.

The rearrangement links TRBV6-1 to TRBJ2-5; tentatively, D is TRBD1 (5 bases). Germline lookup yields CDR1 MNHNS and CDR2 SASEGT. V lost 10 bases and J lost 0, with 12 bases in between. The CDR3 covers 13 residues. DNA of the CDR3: TGTGCCACCCGACAGCTATACCAAGAGACCCAGTACTTC. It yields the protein CATRQLYQETQYF.

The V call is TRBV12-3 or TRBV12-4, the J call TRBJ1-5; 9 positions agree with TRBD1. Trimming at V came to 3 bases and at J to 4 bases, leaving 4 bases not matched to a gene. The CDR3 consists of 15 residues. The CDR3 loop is CASSFGDRGNQPQHF. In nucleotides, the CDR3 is TGTGCCAGCAGTTTTGGAGACAGGGGGAATCAGCCCCAGCATTTT.

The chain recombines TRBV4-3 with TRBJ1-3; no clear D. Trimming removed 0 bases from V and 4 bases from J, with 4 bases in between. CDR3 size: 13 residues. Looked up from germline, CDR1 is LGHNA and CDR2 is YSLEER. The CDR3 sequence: CASSQESGNTIYF. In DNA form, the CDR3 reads TGCGCCAGCAGCCAAGAATCGGGAAACACCATATATTTT.

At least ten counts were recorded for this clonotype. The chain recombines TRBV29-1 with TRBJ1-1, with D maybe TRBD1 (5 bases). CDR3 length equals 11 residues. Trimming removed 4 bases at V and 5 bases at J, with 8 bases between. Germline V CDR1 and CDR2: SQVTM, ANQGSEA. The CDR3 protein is CSVGGGTEAFF. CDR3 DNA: TGCAGCGTTGGTGGGGGGACTGAAGCTTTCTTT.

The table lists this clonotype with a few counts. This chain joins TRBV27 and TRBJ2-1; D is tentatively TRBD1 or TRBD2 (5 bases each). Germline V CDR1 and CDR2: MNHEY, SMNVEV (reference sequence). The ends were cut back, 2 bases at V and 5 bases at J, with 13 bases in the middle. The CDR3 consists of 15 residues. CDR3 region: CASSLGTGLHNEQFF. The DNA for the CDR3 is TGTGCCAGCAGTTTAGGTACAGGACTGCACAATGAGCAGTTCTTC.

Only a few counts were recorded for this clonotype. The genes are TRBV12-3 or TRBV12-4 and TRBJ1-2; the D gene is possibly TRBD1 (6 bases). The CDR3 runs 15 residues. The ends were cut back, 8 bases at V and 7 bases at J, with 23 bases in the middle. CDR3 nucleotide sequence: TGTGCCAGCGGGCTGCGTGGGGGCAGGCTTGCTGGCTACACCTTC. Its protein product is CASGLRGGRLAGYTF.

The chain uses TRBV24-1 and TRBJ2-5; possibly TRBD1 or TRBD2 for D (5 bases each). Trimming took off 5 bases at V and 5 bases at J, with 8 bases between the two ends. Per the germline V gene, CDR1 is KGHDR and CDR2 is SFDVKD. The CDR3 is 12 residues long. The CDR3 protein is CATSARGETQYF. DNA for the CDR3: TGTGCCACCAGTGCTCGGGGCGAGACCCAGTACTTC.